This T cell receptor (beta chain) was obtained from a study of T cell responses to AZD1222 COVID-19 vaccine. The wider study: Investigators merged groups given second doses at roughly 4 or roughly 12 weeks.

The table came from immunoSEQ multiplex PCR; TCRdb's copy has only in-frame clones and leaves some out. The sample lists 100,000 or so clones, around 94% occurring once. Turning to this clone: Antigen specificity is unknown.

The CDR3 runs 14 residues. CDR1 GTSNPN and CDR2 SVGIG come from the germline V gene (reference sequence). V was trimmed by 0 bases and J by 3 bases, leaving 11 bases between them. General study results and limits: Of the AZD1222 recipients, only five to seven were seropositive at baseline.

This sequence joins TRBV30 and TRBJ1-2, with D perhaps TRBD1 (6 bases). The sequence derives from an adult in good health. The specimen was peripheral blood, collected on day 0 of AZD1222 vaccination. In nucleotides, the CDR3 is TGTGCCTGGAGTGTGTGGGGGCCAGACTATGGCTACACCTTC. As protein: CAWSVWGPDYGYTF.